The sequence of this TCR beta chain was determined in a study of shared clonotypes between healthy human individuals. The data were produced by immunoSEQ multiplex PCR, yet TCRdb's version contains in-frame clones alone and is incomplete. The sample contains about 1.5 million clones, 98% of which appear only once. This CDR3 has 14 residues. V lost 4 bases, J lost 7 bases, and 17 bases lay in between. Looked up from germline, CDR1 is SGHRS and CDR2 is YFSETQ. Specimen: naive CD4+ T cells sorted from blood. The sample's subset: CD45RA+ positively selected. The sequence came from a young man in good health. V usage is TRBV5-1 and J usage is TRBJ1-1; D remains ambiguous. The CDR3 here is CASSTDGRPIEAFF. In DNA, the CDR3 is TGCGCCAGCAGCACCGATGGACGGCCGATTGAAGCTTTCTTT.